What follows are 16 T cell receptor beta chains derived from one specimen sequenced in a study of follicular helper T cells after annual influenza vaccination. Repertoires were generated with immunoSEQ multiplex PCR, while TCRdb's copy carries only in-frame clones and drops some. The sample holds 6,500 to 10,000 clones; approximately 80% are singletons and the top ten take less than 1.3%. The time point: 2014-2015 season, pre-vaccination. This specimen was CXCR5+ CD38- circulating T follicular helper cells from blood, taken on the day of influenza vaccination. Subset defined: circulating Tfh, non-naive CD4+CXCR5+PD-1+ (ICOS+CD38+ or ICOS-CD38-). The receptor source for this set is an adult who received the influenza vaccine.

The chain uses TRBV18 and TRBJ1-1, with D perhaps matching TRBD1 (5 bases). Germline V gene lookup returns CDR1 KGHSH and CDR2 LQKENI. The CDR3 is 16 residues long. Trimming removed 4 bases at V and 0 bases at J, with 15 bases between. CDR3 coding DNA: TGTGCCAGCTCACAGGGGCGTATAAAACTGAACACTGAAGCTTTCTTT. Protein product: CASSQGRIKLNTEAFF. Complete variable domain (other parts from reference TRBV18 and TRBJ1-1): NAGVMQNPRHLVRRRGQEARLRCSPMKGHSHVYWYRQLPEEGLKFMVYLQKENIIDESGMPKERFSAEFPKEGPSILRIQQVVRGDSAAYFCASSQGRIKLNTEAFFGQGTRLTVV.

This chain connects TRBV7-3 to TRBJ2-2; D possibly matches TRBD1 or TRBD2 (6 bases each). Trimming removed 2 bases at V and 0 bases at J, with 10 bases between. Germline V gene sequence: CDR1 SGHTA, CDR2 FQGTGA. CDR3 size: 16 residues. The CDR3 region has the DNA TGTGCCAGCAGCTTAGGGGGGCGTTCGAACACCGGGGAGCTGTTTTTT. Translated: CASSLGGRSNTGELFF.

The V gene is TRBV28, the J gene TRBJ1-1, with 7 bases identical to TRBD1. After removal of 7 bases from V and 2 bases from J, the junction contained 7 bases not matched to a gene. Germline CDR1 is MDHEN and CDR2 is SYDVKM. There are 14 residues in the CDR3. The CDR3 is CASNKRQGNTEAFF. The CDR3 nucleotides are TGTGCCAGCAACAAACGACAGGGCAACACTGAAGCTTTCTTT.

This clone has only one observation. The chain combines TRBV7-8 with TRBJ2-7; D perhaps matches TRBD1 (6 bases). The V gene lost 1 base and the J gene lost 3 bases, with 10 bases spanning the gap. The CDR3 runs 14 residues. Germline V lookup: CDR1 SGHVS, CDR2 FQNEAQ. The CDR3 reads CASSLGQEFYEQYF. DNA of the CDR3: TGTGCCAGCAGCTTAGGACAGGAGTTCTACGAGCAGTACTTC.

The chain joins TRBV5-4 to TRBJ2-1, with D perhaps TRBD2 (7 bases). V was shortened by 4 bases and J by 4 bases, with 18 bases between the two germline ends. The length of the CDR3 is 16 residues. The germline V gene has CDR1 SGHNT and CDR2 YYREEE (reference sequence). The CDR3 nucleotides read TGTGCCAGCAGCCCAAATGGGGGGGGCGAATACAATGAGCAGTTCTTC. Translated: CASSPNGGGEYNEQFF.

CDR3 DNA sequence: TGTGCCAGCACCTTCGGAGCGGGGGCATACAATGAGCAGTTCTTC. It is translated as CASTFGAGAYNEQFF. The V and J genes are TRBV5-4 and TRBJ2-1; 8 nucleotides align to TRBD2. The CDR3 consists of 15 residues. Trimming at V came to 6 bases and at J to 4 bases, leaving 9 bases not matched to a gene. Germline CDR1 is SGHNT and CDR2 is YYREEE (reference sequence).

V is TRBV11-3 and J is TRBJ2-1, with a tentative D call TRBD2 (5 bases). Trimming left V 4 bases short and J 6 bases short, with 10 bases between. The CDR3 runs 13 residues. CDR1 and CDR2 (germline): SGHNT, YENEEA. The CDR3 is CASSSGGVNEQFF. CDR3 coding DNA: TGTGCCAGCAGCTCTGGAGGAGTCAATGAGCAGTTCTTC.

The rearrangement joins TRBV28 to TRBJ2-4; 7 nucleotides agree with TRBD1. Germline CDR1 reads MDHEN; CDR2 reads SYDVKM. CDR3 length: 15 residues. J lost 6 bases, V lost 5 bases, and 10 bases had no gene match. This CDR3 reads CASSILTGAGNIQYF. DNA for the CDR3: TGTGCCAGCAGTATACTTACAGGGGCCGGAAACATTCAGTACTTC.

This clone was picked up a small number of times. J is TRBJ2-1 and V is TRBV19; D perhaps matches TRBD1 (6 bases). V gave up 8 bases and J gave up 4 bases, with 15 bases separating them. Per germline, CDR1 LNHDA and CDR2 SQIVND (reference sequence). CDR3 length: 14 residues. The CDR3 protein is CASARTDAYNEQFF. As DNA, the CDR3 is TGTGCCAGTGCTCGGACAGACGCTTACAATGAGCAGTTCTTC.

J is TRBJ2-7 and V is TRBV5-1; 7 bases are a match to TRBD1. Germline lookup yields CDR1 SGHRS and CDR2 YFSETQ. The CDR3 is 14 amino acids. With V trimmed by 1 base and J by 2 bases, 3 bases remained unmatched. CDR3 DNA sequence: TGCGCCAGCAGCTTGCAGGGGACAGCCTACGAGCAGTACTTC. It yields the protein CASSLQGTAYEQYF.

This rearrangement joins TRBV28 to TRBJ2-1; possibly TRBD2 for D (6 bases). The CDR3 covers 12 residues. In germline, CDR1 is MDHEN, CDR2 SYDVKM. Trimming cost V 2 bases and J 12 bases, with 11 bases left between them. In nucleotides, the CDR3 is TGTGCCAGCAGTTTAACTCTGGGGGGGCAGTTCTTC. The encoded protein is CASSLTLGGQFF.

The V and J genes are TRBV5-1 and TRBJ1-1, with D tentatively TRBD1 (5 bases). CDR3 length: 14 amino acids. Germline assignment: CDR1 SGHRS and CDR2 YFSETQ. Trimming shortened V by 0 bases and J by 4 bases, and 10 bases separated the two germline ends. The chain's CDR3 is CASSLDGGVTEAFF. Here the CDR3 DNA reads TGCGCCAGCAGCTTGGACGGGGGTGTCACTGAAGCTTTCTTT.

This sequence joins TRBV19 and TRBJ1-1; 9 nucleotides agree with TRBD1. The CDR3 extends over 17 amino acids. Per the germline V gene, CDR1 is LNHDA and CDR2 is SQIVND (reference sequence). V shed 3 bases, J shed 1 base, and the junction held 9 bases outside the gene matches. CDR3 sequence (DNA): TGTGCCAGTAGTATCCTCGACAGGGGGAAAGGGAACACTGAAGCTTTCTTT. This translates into CASSILDRGKGNTEAFF.

This clone appeared a few times. This rearrangement joins TRBV2 to TRBJ2-7, with TRBD2 as a possible D gene (6 bases). The CDR3 is 12 amino acids. Trimming shortened V by 8 bases and J by 4 bases, and 12 bases separated the two germline ends. Germline V gives CDR1 SNHLY, CDR2 FYNNEI. CDR3 residues: CASSPGGYEQYF. The CDR3, as DNA: TGTGCCAGCTCCCCCGGGGGATACGAGCAGTACTTC.

V is TRBV29-1 and J is TRBJ2-5, with D possibly being TRBD2 (7 bases). The CDR3 contains 16 residues. The V and J ends lost 1 base and 0 bases respectively, with 15 bases between them. The germline V gene has CDR1 SQVTM and CDR2 ANQGSEA. The CDR3 nucleotides are TGCAGCGTTGAAGTGGGGGGGGAGGGGGACCAAGAGACCCAGTACTTC. It translates to CSVEVGGEGDQETQYF.

The V call is TRBV5-1, the J call TRBJ1-4; D is uncertain. Deletions cut 3 bases from V and 0 bases from J, with 9 bases between. This CDR3 has 15 residues. Per germline, CDR1 SGHRS and CDR2 YFSETQ. The CDR3 region is CASSSGITTNEKLFF. The CDR3 DNA reads TGCGCCAGCAGCTCGGGGATTACAACTAATGAAAAACTGTTTTTT.